A single T cell receptor (beta chain) is shown here with its context. Its antigen is unknown. Researchers used 5'RACE with constant-segment primers to make TCR alpha and TCR beta cDNA libraries that carry sample barcodes and UMIs. TCRdb independently ran MiXCR on the 5' RACE reads; one entry per CDR3 protein. The data show approximately 300,000 distinct CDR3 sequences, more than 15% seen once. The source of the sample is a study of T-cell memory formation after mild COVID-19. The overall study: Largely, TCR clusters stayed within a single donor. Findings and caveats of the study: Proof of SARS-CoV-2 specificity was absent for the second-wave clones that crested on day 37. Among clones contracting day 15 to 85, CD4/CD8 was balanced, whereas later expanders leaned CD4+.

The sequenced material came from PBMCs or a T cell subset sorted from them (not recorded which). This receptor was obtained from a man aged 18 to 30 who had mild COVID-19 (a few samples of this study predate the infection). Cell type and time point are not known.

As DNA, the CDR3 is TGTGCCAGCAGCCCTGGGAGGGGGAACTATGGCTACACCTTC. This codes for CASSPGRGNYGYTF. The chain joins TRBV28 to TRBJ1-2, with D possibly being TRBD1 (6 bases). CDR3 length: 14 amino acids. V was clipped by 6 bases and J by 2 bases, with 13 bases between them. Germline CDR1 MDHEN, CDR2 SYDVKM.